The 19 T cell receptor beta chains listed next were all sequenced from one sample in a study of blood T cell repertoires in COVID-19. Generated by immunoSEQ multiplex PCR, the TCRdb table keeps only in-frame clones and is missing some. Seen here are 140,000 or so clones, roughly 77% observed once, and the top ten hold less than 4.5%. What was sequenced was peripheral blood. Source of these receptors: a man in his 60s with acute or convalescent COVID-19.

This clone occurred many times. The chain joins TRBV10-2 to TRBJ2-2, with TRBD2 identical over 11 bases. There are 16 residues in the CDR3. V gave up 1 base and J gave up 6 bases; unmatched junction bases: 4. In germline, CDR1 is WSHSY, CDR2 SAAADI. The CDR3 sequence is CASSELLAGAPGELFF. In DNA form, the CDR3 reads TGCGCCAGCAGTGAGTTACTAGCGGGAGCCCCCGGGGAGCTGTTTTTT.

V gene TRBV28 combines with J gene TRBJ1-1, with TRBD1 as a possible D gene (5 bases). V shed 7 bases and J shed 7 bases, with 16 bases lying between them. The CDR3 consists of 13 residues. Germline V gene data show CDR1 as MDHEN and CDR2 as SYDVKM. CDR3 in DNA: TGTGCCAGCATGGGGCCTTTAGGTTTTGAAGCTTTCTTT. Translation: CASMGPLGFEAFF.

This clone has a single count. Here the CDR3 DNA reads TGTGCCAGCTCATCTATGGACAGGGGCGAGCAGTACTTC. Translated, it gives CASSSMDRGEQYF. The gene calls are TRBV18 and TRBJ2-7; 9 bases line up with TRBD1. The V segment lost 5 bases and the J segment 6 bases; nucleotides outside the gene matches: 5. The CDR3 totals 13 residues. Germline V lookup: CDR1 KGHSH, CDR2 LQKENI.

CDR3 DNA sequence: TGTGCCAGCAGCGCCGACAGGGGGCAGAGCAATCAGCCCCAGCATTTT. Translation: CASSADRGQSNQPQHF. The V call is TRBV5-4, the J call TRBJ1-5; 10 nucleotides agree with TRBD1. Per the germline V gene, CDR1 is SGHNT and CDR2 is YYREEE (reference sequence). V was pared by 4 bases and J by 1 base, with 5 bases of the junction left unmatched. The CDR3 has 16 amino acids.

The V gene is TRBV19, the J gene TRBJ2-1; TRBD2 matches at 10 bases. After removal of 10 bases from V and 4 bases from J, the junction contained 7 bases not matched to a gene. The germline CDR1 and CDR2 sequences are LNHDA and SQIVND (reference sequence). This CDR3 region has 14 residues. The CDR3 protein is CATSRTSGYNEQFF. In DNA, the CDR3 is TGTGCCACCTCCCGGACTAGCGGTTACAATGAGCAGTTCTTC.

The genes are TRBV7-2 and TRBJ1-1, with D maybe TRBD1 (6 bases). From germline, CDR1 is SGHTA and CDR2 FQGNSA. The CDR3 spans 15 residues. The germline V and J ends were trimmed by 1 base and 7 bases, with 16 bases remaining between them. The CDR3 DNA sequence: TGTGCCAGCAGCTTAGGAGGGCAGGGGTCCAGTGAAGCTTTCTTT. Translating gives CASSLGGQGSSEAFF.

This chain connects TRBV4-2 to TRBJ2-5; TRBD1 agrees at 10 bases. Trimming at V came to 0 bases and at J to 6 bases, leaving 13 bases not matched to a gene. This CDR3 spans 18 amino acids. Germline lookup yields CDR1 LGHNA and CDR2 YNFKEQ. The CDR3 sequence: CASSQEDRGVEGEKTQYF. CDR3 DNA sequence: TGTGCCAGCAGCCAAGAGGACAGGGGGGTGGAAGGGGAGAAGACCCAGTACTTC.

The genes are TRBV10-3 and TRBJ2-2; 7 bases map to TRBD1. V lost 4 bases to trimming and J lost 5 bases; unmatched junction nucleotides: 10. The germline gives CDR1 ENHRY, CDR2 SYGVKD. CDR3 length: 16 residues. The CDR3 region has the DNA TGTGCCATCAGTGGCTTCCGGGACAGTCGGACCGGGGAGCTGTTTTTT. Protein sequence: CAISGFRDSRTGELFF.

The chain combines TRBV6-5 with TRBJ1-2; 8 nucleotides match TRBD1. The CDR3 has 15 amino acids. CDR1 and CDR2 (germline): MNHEY, SVGAGI. Unmatched junction bases numbered 7, after V lost 5 bases and J lost 2 bases. CDR3 residues: CASSPGGTGNYGYTF. The CDR3 nucleotides are TGTGCCAGCAGTCCCGGCGGGACAGGCAACTATGGCTACACCTTC.

The rearrangement links TRBV19 to TRBJ2-2; TRBD2 agrees at 12 bases. J lost 5 bases, V lost 2 bases, and 6 bases had no gene match. The CDR3 covers 17 residues. Germline CDR1 is LNHDA and CDR2 is SQIVND (reference sequence). CDR3 in amino acids: CASSISPGLAGTGELFF. The CDR3 DNA is TGTGCCAGTAGTATATCCCCGGGACTAGCGGGTACCGGGGAGCTGTTTTTT.

This clone was seen only once. The CDR3 loop reads CASSSLTSLTDTQYF. CDR3 nucleotide sequence: TGTGCCAGTAGTAGTTTGACTAGTTTAACAGATACGCAGTATTTT. This chain uses TRBV19 with TRBJ2-3; perhaps TRBD2 as D (6 bases). The CDR3 runs 15 residues. Germline values: CDR1 LNHDA, CDR2 SQIVND (reference sequence). Deletions cut 4 bases from V and 3 bases from J, with 14 bases between.

The J gene is TRBJ2-7, the V gene TRBV7-2, with D tentatively TRBD2 (6 bases). CDR1 is SGHTA and CDR2 is FQGNSA in the germline V gene. This CDR3 spans 14 amino acids. With 5 bases removed from V and 0 bases from J, the gap between germline ends came to 11 bases. CDR3 region: CASSPRLDSYEQYF. The CDR3 DNA reads as TGTGCCAGCAGCCCTAGACTAGACTCCTACGAGCAGTACTTC.

This clone has just a few counts. The CDR3 reads CASSAGTSGAVRYEQYF. CDR3 coding DNA: TGTGCCAGCAGTGCCGGGACTAGCGGGGCCGTACGCTACGAGCAGTACTTC. V gene TRBV6-1 combines with J gene TRBJ2-7; 13 nucleotides align to TRBD2. Germline loops: CDR1 MNHNS, CDR2 SASEGT. The CDR3 has 17 amino acids. Trimming removed 4 bases from V and 3 bases from J; junction bases left unmatched: 9.

The gene calls are TRBV2 and TRBJ2-1; 10 positions agree with TRBD2. This CDR3 has 15 amino acids. The germline V gene encodes CDR1 SNHLY and CDR2 FYNNEI. J was trimmed by 13 bases and V by 7 bases; bases with no gene match: 16. The DNA of the CDR3 is TGTGCCAGCACCCTGGGGGGGCTAGCGGGAGCGTATCAGTTCTTC. It codes for CASTLGGLAGAYQFF.

The chain is built from TRBV5-1 and TRBJ1-6; 7 bases are a match to TRBD1. With 2 bases clipped from V and 8 bases from J, the junction kept 7 bases outside the gene matches. This CDR3 spans 15 amino acids. The germline V gene encodes CDR1 SGHRS and CDR2 YFSETQ. The CDR3 DNA sequence: TGCGCCAGCAGCTTACAGGGGCGGAGAGATTCACCCCTCCACTTT. Its translation is CASSLQGRRDSPLHF.

The gene calls are TRBV11-2 and TRBJ1-2; D unclear. V lost 3 bases and J lost 2, with 10 bases in between. Germline V gives CDR1 SGHAT, CDR2 FQNNGV. The CDR3 covers 14 residues. The CDR3 nucleotides read TGTGCCAGCAGCTTTTCTCCGGGGAACTATGGCTACACCTTC. Translation gives CASSFSPGNYGYTF.

V usage is TRBV5-8 and J usage is TRBJ2-7, with 8 bases matching TRBD1. The CDR3 consists of 15 residues. The ends lost 0 bases at V and 2 bases at J; junction bases unmatched: 4. The germline CDR1 and CDR2 sequences are SGHTS and YDEGEE. The CDR3 loop reads CASSLVGTGTYEQYF. The DNA of the CDR3 is TGTGCCAGCAGCTTGGTGGGGACAGGTACCTACGAGCAGTACTTC.

The chain carries TRBV4-1 and TRBJ2-7; 7 bases line up with TRBD2. CDR1 is MGHRA, CDR2 YSYEKL, per germline. The CDR3 is made up of 15 amino acids. V was clipped by 8 bases and J by 3 bases; unmatched bases: 13. The CDR3 region is CASAGTTGGSYEQYF. DNA for the CDR3: TGCGCCAGCGCCGGGACTACCGGGGGAAGCTACGAGCAGTACTTC.

The V call is TRBV25-1, the J call TRBJ1-2; no clear D. The germline gives CDR1 MGHDK, CDR2 SYGVNS. This CDR3 spans 13 amino acids. Trimming pared 5 bases from V and 7 bases from J, leaving 14 bases between. CDR3 amino acids: CASSREGFGGYTF. Here the CDR3 DNA reads TGTGCCAGCAGTCGGGAGGGTTTTGGTGGCTACACCTTC.